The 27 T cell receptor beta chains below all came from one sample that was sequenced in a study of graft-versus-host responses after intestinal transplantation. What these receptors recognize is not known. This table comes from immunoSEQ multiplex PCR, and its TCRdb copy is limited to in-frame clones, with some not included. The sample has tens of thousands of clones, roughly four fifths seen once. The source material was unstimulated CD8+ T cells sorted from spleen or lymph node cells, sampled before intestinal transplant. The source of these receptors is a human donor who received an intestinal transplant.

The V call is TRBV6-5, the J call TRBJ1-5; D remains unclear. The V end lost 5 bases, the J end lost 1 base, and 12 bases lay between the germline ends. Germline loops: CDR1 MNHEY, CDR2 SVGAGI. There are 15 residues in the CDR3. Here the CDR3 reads CASSAIGGSNQPQHF. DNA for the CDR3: TGTGCCAGCAGTGCAATAGGAGGGAGCAATCAGCCCCAGCATTTT.

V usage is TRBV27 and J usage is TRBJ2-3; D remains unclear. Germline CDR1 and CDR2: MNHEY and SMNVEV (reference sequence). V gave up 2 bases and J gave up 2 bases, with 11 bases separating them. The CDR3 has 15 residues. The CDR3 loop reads CASSLAVTSTDTQYF. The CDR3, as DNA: TGTGCCAGCAGTTTAGCAGTAACTTCCACAGATACGCAGTATTTT.

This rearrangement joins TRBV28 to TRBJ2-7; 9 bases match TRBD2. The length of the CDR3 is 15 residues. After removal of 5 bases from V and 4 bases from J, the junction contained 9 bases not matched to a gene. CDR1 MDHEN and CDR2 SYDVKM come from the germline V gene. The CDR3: CASSTLLAGSYEQYF. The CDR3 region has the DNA TGTGCCAGCAGTACCCTCCTAGCGGGATCGTACGAGCAGTACTTC.

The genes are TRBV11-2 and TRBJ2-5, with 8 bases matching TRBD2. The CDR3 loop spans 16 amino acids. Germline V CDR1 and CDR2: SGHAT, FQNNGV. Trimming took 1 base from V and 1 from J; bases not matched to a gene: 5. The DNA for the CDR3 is TGTGCCAGCAGCTTAGGTGCGGGGGGACCCCAAGAGACCCAGTACTTC. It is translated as CASSLGAGGPQETQYF.

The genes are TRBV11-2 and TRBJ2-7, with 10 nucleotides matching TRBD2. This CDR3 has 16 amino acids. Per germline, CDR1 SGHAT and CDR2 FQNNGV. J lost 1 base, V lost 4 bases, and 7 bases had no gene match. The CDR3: CASSYTGLAVSYEQYF. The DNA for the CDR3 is TGTGCCAGCAGCTACACCGGACTAGCGGTTTCCTACGAGCAGTACTTC.

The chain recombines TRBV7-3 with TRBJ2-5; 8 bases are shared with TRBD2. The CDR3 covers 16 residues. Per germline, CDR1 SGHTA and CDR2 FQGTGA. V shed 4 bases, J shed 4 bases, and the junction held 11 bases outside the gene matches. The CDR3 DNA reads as TGTGCCAGCAGCTCCCACCCCTCTAGCGGGTCAGAGACCCAGTACTTC. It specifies CASSSHPSSGSETQYF. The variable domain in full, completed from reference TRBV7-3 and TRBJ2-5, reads GAGVSQTPSNKVTEKGKYVELRCDPISGHTALYWYRQSLGQGPEFLIYFQGTGAADDSGLPNDRFFAVRPEGSVSTLKIQRTERGDSAVYLCASSSHPSSGSETQYFGPGTRLLVL.

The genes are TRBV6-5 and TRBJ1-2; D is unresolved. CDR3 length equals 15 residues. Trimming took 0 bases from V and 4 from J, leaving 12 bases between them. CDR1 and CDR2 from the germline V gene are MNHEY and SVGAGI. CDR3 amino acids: CASSYSTQLTYGYTF. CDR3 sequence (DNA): TGTGCCAGCAGTTACTCGACCCAGCTCACCTATGGCTACACCTTC.

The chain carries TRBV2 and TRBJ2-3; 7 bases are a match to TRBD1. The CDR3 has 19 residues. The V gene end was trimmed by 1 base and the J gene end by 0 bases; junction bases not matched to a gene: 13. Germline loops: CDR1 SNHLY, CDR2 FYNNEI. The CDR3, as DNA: TGTGCCAGCAGTGAAGATAAGACAGGGCTTCGGTCTAGCACAGATACGCAGTATTTT. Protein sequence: CASSEDKTGLRSSTDTQYF.

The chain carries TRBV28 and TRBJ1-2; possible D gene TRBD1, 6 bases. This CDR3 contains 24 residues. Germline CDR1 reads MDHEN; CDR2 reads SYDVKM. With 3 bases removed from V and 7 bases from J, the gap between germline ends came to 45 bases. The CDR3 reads CASSFPDSGLPTLLYPLAPLGYTF. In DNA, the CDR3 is TGTGCCAGCAGTTTCCCGGACAGCGGACTTCCTACGCTCCTCTATCCGCTCGCTCCTCTTGGCTACACCTTC.

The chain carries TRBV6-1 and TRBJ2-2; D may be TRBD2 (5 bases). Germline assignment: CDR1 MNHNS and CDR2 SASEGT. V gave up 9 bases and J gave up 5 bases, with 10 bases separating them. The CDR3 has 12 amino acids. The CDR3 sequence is CARWTGTGELFF. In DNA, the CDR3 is TGTGCCAGATGGACGGGAACCGGGGAGCTGTTTTTT.

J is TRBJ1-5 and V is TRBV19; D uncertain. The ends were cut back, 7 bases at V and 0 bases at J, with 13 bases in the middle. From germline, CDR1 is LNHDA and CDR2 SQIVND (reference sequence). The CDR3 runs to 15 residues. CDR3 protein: CASTAFDDSNQPQHF. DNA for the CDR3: TGTGCCAGTACCGCCTTCGACGATAGCAATCAGCCCCAGCATTTT.

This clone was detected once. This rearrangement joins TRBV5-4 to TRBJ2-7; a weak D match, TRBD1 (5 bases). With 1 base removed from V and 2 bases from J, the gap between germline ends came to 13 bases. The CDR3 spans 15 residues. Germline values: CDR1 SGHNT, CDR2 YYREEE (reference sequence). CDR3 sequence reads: CASSLPGDSTYEQYF. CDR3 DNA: TGTGCCAGCAGCTTGCCGGGTGACAGCACCTACGAGCAGTACTTC.

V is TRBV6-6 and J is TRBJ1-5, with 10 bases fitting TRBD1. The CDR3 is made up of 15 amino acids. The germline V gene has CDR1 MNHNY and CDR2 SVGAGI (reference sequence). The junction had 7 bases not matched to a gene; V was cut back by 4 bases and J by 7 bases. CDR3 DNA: TGTGCCAGCAGTTTCACAAGGGACAGGGGCCAGCCCCAGCATTTT. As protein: CASSFTRDRGQPQHF.

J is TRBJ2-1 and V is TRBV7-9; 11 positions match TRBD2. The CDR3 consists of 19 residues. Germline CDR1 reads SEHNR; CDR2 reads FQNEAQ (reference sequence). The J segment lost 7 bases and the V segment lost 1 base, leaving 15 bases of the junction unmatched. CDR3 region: CASSLELAGAHPRLNEQFF. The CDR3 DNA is TGTGCCAGCAGCTTAGAACTAGCGGGAGCCCATCCGCGGTTGAATGAGCAGTTCTTC.

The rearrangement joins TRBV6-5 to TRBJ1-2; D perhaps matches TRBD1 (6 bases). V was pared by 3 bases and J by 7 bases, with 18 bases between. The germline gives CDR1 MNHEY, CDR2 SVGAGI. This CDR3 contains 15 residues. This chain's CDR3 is CASSYSDRLLSGYTF. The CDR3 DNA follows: TGTGCCAGCAGTTATAGCGACAGGCTTTTGAGTGGCTACACCTTC.

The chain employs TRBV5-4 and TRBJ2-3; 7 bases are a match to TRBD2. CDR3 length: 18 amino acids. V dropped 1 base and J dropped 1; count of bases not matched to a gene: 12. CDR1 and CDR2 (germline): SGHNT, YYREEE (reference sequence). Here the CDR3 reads CASSLREGDVVRTDTQYF. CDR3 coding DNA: TGTGCCAGCAGCTTGAGGGAGGGAGATGTGGTTCGCACAGATACGCAGTATTTT.

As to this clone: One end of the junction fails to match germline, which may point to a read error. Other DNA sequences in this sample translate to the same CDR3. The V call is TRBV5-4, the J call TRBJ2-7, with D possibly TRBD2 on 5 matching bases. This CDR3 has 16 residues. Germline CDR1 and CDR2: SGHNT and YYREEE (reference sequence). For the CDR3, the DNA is TGTGCCAGCAGCTTCACCGGGAAACTAGAACCCTACGAGCAGTACTTT. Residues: CASSFTGKLEPYEQYF.

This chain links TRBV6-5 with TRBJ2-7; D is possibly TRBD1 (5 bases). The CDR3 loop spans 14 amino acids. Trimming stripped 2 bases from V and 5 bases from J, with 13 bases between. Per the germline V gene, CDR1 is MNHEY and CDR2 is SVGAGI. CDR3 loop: CASSYRGPLDEQYF. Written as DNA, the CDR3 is TGTGCCAGCAGTTACAGGGGCCCTCTTGACGAGCAGTACTTC.

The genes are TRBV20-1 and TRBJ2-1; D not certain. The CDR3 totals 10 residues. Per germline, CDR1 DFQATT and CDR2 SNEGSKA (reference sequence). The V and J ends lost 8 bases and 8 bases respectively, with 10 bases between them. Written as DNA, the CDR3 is TGCAGTACCCGAGCTGATGAGCAGTTCTTC. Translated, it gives CSTRADEQFF.

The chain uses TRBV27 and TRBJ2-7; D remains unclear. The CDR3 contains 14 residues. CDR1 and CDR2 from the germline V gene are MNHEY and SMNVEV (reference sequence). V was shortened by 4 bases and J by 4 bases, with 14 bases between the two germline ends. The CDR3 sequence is CASSSRPMDYEQYF. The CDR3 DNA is TGTGCCAGCAGTTCGCGGCCGATGGATTACGAGCAGTACTTC.

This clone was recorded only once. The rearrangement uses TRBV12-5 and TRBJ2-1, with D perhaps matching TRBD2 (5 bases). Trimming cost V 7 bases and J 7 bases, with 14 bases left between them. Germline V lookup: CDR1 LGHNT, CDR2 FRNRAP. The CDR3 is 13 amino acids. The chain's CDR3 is CASARVWINEQFF. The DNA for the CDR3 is TGTGCTAGTGCGAGGGTATGGATAAATGAGCAGTTCTTC.

The CDR3: CASSDLGLESYEQYF. The DNA of the CDR3 is TGTGCCAGTAGTGACCTTGGACTAGAGTCCTACGAGCAGTACTTC. The genes are TRBV19 and TRBJ2-7; TRBD2 matches at 7 bases. After removal of 5 bases from V and 1 base from J, the junction contained 8 bases not matched to a gene. This CDR3 is 15 amino acids long. Germline CDR1 is LNHDA and CDR2 is SQIVND (reference sequence).

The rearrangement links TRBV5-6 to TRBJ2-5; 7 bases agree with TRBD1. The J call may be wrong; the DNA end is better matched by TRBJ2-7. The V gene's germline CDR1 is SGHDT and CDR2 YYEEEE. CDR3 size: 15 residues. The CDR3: CASSLERGRPYEQYF. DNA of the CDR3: TGTGCCAGCAGCTTGGAAAGGGGGCGCCCCTACGAGCAGTACTTC.

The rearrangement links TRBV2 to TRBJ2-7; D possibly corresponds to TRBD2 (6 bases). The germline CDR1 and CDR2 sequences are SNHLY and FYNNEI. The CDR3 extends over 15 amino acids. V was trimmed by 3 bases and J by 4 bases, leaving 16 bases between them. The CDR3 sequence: CASSDVAGLLYEQYF. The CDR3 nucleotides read TGTGCCAGCAGTGACGTGGCGGGACTCCTATACGAGCAGTACTTC.

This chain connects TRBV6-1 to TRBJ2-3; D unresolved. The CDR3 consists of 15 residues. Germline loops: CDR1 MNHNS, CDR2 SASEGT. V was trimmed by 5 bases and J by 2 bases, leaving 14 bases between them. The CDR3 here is CASSIETTLTDTQYF. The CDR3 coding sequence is TGTGCCAGCAGTATAGAAACGACTCTCACAGATACGCAGTATTTT.

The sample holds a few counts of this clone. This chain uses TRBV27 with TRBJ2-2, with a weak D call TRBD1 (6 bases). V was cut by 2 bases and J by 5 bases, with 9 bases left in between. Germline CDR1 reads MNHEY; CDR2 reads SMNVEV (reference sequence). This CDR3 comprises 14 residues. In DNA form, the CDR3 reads TGTGCCAGCAGTTTAGGGGGCAGTACCGGGGAGCTGTTTTTT. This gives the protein CASSLGGSTGELFF.

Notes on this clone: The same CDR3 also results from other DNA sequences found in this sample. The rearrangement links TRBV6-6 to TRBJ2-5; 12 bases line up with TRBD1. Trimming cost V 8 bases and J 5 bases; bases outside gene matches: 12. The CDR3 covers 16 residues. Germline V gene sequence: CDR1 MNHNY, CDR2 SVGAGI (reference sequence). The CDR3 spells CASLIPGTGGVETQYF. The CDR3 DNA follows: TGTGCCAGCTTAATACCCGGGACAGGGGGCGTCGAGACCCAGTACTTC.